This T cell receptor beta chain was recorded in a study of blood T cell repertoires in COVID-19. As for the study in general: Sample material is recorded as cDNA or gDNA derived from T cells, B-cell-depleted T cells, or PBMCs.

Methods used by the authors: Reference gene primers were amplified, and this amplification served to estimate nucleated cell counts. The repertoire was sequenced with immunoSEQ multiplex PCR; TCRdb's copy has only in-frame clones and lacks some. That table gives V, J and clone size, and the DNA gave D and trimming. The sample lists approximately 150,000 clones, approximately 90% occurring once. Germline lookup yields CDR1 SGHAT and CDR2 FQNNGV. V trimming: 1 base; J trimming: 8 bases; junction bases outside the gene matches: 5. The CDR3 is 15 amino acids. The origin of this receptor is an older woman with active COVID-19. This chain joins TRBV11-2 and TRBJ2-1; TRBD2 matches at 10 bases. Sequencing was done on a sample of peripheral blood. The CDR3 DNA follows: TGTGCCAGCAGCTTAGGAGCGGGAGGGCTCTATGAGCAGTTCTTC. This sequence encodes CASSLGAGGLYEQFF.